This T cell receptor beta chain comes out of a study of neurological immune-mediated disorders. Germline CDR1 is MNHNY and CDR2 is SVGAGI (reference sequence). This CDR3 has 14 residues. Trimming took off 6 bases at V and 4 bases at J, with 15 bases between the two ends. A note on this clonotype: Its specificity is not known.

Broader study findings: Phylogenetic grouping put 18 of 34 multiple sclerosis patients' repertoires into one related-CDR3 cluster, a possible signature.

The time point was: longitudinal time-point 1 (baseline). TCRdb recomputed calls from the 5' RACE reads with MiXCR, one row per CDR3 protein. The sample has 35,000 to 45,000 distinct CDR3 sequences, about 3.3% seen once. The specimen sequenced was PBMCs. The source of this sequence is a woman in her fifties or sixties with multiple sclerosis. This chain uses TRBV6-6 with TRBJ1-2, with D perhaps TRBD1 (6 bases). The CDR3 loop reads CASRVGQTLYGYTF. The CDR3, as DNA: TGTGCCAGCAGGGTCGGACAGACTCTCTATGGCTACACCTTC.